The T cell receptor beta chain described here comes from a study of long-term antiretroviral therapy in people with HIV. Study summary: Earliest sampling preceded the 2015 immediate-ART recommendation by about a decade. Overall study findings and caveats: Records did not include ART adherence, viral resistance or therapy changes. Despite increasing after ART, diversity remained lower than that of transplant donor controls.

The immunoSEQ assay was v3.0, run at survey level. Data came from immunoSEQ multiplex PCR; TCRdb stores just in-frame clones and leaves some out. The repertoire holds tens of thousands of clones, roughly 84% seen once, with 3.4% in the top ten. The germline V and J ends were trimmed by 8 bases and 2 bases, with 12 bases remaining between them. CDR1 is MNHNY, CDR2 SVGAGI, per germline (reference sequence). The CDR3 is 13 amino acids. Each donor provided at least one pre-ART PBMC sample and at least two post-ART PBMC samples. About this clone: Its antigen remains unknown.

This chain joins TRBV6-6 and TRBJ1-2; D may be TRBD1 (6 bases). Specimen: unsorted PBMCs, collected 1.9 years after starting antiretroviral therapy. The receptor was isolated from a woman aged 45-65 years with HIV. CDR3 DNA: TGTGCCAGCGGGGGGGGCTTCAACTATGGCTACACCTTC. Its protein product is CASGGGFNYGYTF.